Listed here is a single T cell receptor (beta chain). Its antigen is currently unknown. Expressed TCRB transcripts were sequenced after all isolated RNA was converted to cDNA. The method was immunoSEQ multiplex PCR; TCRdb's version includes in-frame clones alone and lacks a portion of them. The table includes 900,000 or so clones, about 17% detected once. The data were obtained in a study of beta chain features in type 1 diabetes. General study findings and limits: At VDJ recombination sites, type 1 diabetes patients had fewer insertions and more deleted nucleotides.

The CDR3 length is 15 residues. With V trimmed by 1 base and J by 1 base, 1 base remained unmatched. Per the germline V gene, CDR1 is SGDLS and CDR2 is YYNGEE. The chain has TRBV9 and TRBJ2-5; 10 bases fit TRBD1. This TCR came from a young woman in good health. Sequencing was performed on naive CD4+ T cells from blood. The CDR3 loop is CASSVRTGGQETQYF. The CDR3 DNA reads TGTGCCAGCAGCGTAAGGACAGGGGGCCAAGAGACCCAGTACTTC.